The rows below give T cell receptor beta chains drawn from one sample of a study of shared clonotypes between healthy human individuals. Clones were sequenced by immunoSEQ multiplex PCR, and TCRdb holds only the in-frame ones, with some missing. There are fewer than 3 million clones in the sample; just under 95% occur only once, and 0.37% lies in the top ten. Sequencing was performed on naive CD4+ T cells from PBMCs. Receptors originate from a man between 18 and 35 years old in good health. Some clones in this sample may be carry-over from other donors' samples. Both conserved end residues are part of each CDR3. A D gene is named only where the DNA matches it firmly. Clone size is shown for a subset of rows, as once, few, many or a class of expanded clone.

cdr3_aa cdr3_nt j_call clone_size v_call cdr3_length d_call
CASSIRAKYGYTF TGTGCCAGCAGTATACGGGCGAAGTATGGCTACACCTTC TRBJ1-2 NA TRBV28 13 NA
CASSLSPGGGGYTF TGTGCCAGCAGTTTATCGCCCGGGGGAGGTGGCTACACCTTC TRBJ1-2 NA TRBV28 14 NA
CASSRERERAGDTQYF TGCGCCAGCAGCCGGGAGCGTGAGAGGGCAGGAGATACGCAGTATTTT TRBJ2-3 NA TRBV5-1 16 NA
CASSLGGLGSYEQYF TGCGCCAGCAGCTTAGGGGGGCTCGGGTCCTACGAGCAGTACTTC TRBJ2-7 NA TRBV5-1 15 NA
CASSLAGLANEKLFF TGCGCCAGCAGCTTGGCCGGTTTGGCAAATGAAAAACTGTTTTTT TRBJ1-4 NA TRBV5-1 15 NA
CASSYSTVNYGYTF TGTGCCAGCAGTTACTCGACAGTGAACTATGGCTACACCTTC TRBJ1-2 once TRBV6-6 14 NA
CASSQDPRGLYEQYF TGTGCCAGCAGCCAAGATCCCAGGGGGCTGTACGAGCAGTACTTC TRBJ2-7 NA TRBV4-2 15 TRBD1
CAWNGRRGYEQYF TGTGCCTGGAATGGGCGGAGGGGCTACGAGCAGTACTTC TRBJ2-7 NA TRBV30 13 NA
CASSLSGPTQFF TGCGCCAGCAGCTTGAGTGGCCCGACGCAGTTCTTC TRBJ2-1 NA TRBV5-1 12 NA
CASRSPRATSSYNEQFF TGTGCCAGCAGATCCCCCCGGGCCACCAGCTCCTACAATGAGCAGTTCTTC TRBJ2-1 NA TRBV5-6 17 NA
CASSLDRGGYEQYF TGCGCCAGCAGCTTGGACCGAGGGGGATACGAGCAGTACTTC TRBJ2-7 NA TRBV5-1 14 NA
CASSPLGTGGNTEAFF TGTGCCAGCTCACCACTCGGGACAGGTGGGAACACTGAAGCTTTCTTT TRBJ1-1 NA TRBV18 16 TRBD1
CASSLGGGGEGTQYF TGTGCCAGCAGTTTGGGGGGAGGTGGGGAGGGTACGCAGTATTTT TRBJ2-3 NA TRBV6-5 15 TRBD2
CASSSQGAMGANVLTF TGTGCCAGCTCATCACAGGGGGCGATGGGGGCCAACGTCCTGACTTTC TRBJ2-6 NA TRBV18 16 TRBD1
CASSEAEGHEQYF TGTGCCAGCAGTGAAGCGGAAGGCCACGAGCAGTACTTC TRBJ2-7 NA TRBV2 13 NA
CASSLRDRSGEQYF TGCGCCAGCAGCTTGCGGGACAGGTCGGGGGAGCAGTACTTC TRBJ2-7 NA TRBV5-1 14 TRBD1
CASSLEAKASYEQYF TGTGCCAGCAGCTTGGAGGCAAAGGCGTCCTACGAGCAGTACTTC TRBJ2-7 NA TRBV7-2 15 NA
CASSLAGTTKETQYF TGCGCCAGCAGCTTAGCCGGGACAACCAAAGAGACCCAGTACTTC TRBJ2-5 NA TRBV5-1 15 NA
CAITPLGTDTQYF TGTGCCATCACCCCCCTAGGCACAGATACGCAGTATTTT TRBJ2-3 NA TRBV10-3 13 NA
CATSRDRMGMGGYTF TGTGCCACCAGCAGAGATAGGATGGGAATGGGTGGCTACACCTTC TRBJ1-2 once TRBV15 15 NA
CAISESPGSHEQYF TGTGCCATCAGTGAGAGCCCAGGGAGCCACGAGCAGTACTTC TRBJ2-7 NA TRBV10-3 14 NA
CASSPSWADQGLAGRLTYF TGCGCCAGCAGCCCATCTTGGGCAGACCAGGGACTAGCGGGCCGCCTTACCTACTTC TRBJ2-7 once TRBV5-1 19 TRBD2
CASRTTGNTIYF TGTGCCAGCAGGACAACTGGAAACACCATATATTTT TRBJ1-3 NA TRBV2 12 NA
CASSSGTGAYGYTF TGTGCCAGCAGCTCCGGGACAGGGGCATATGGCTACACCTTC TRBJ1-2 NA TRBV7-9 14 TRBD1
CASSQEWKGRYEQYF TGCGCCAGCAGCCAAGAGTGGAAAGGGAGGTACGAGCAGTACTTC TRBJ2-7 NA TRBV4-1 15 NA
CASSRRGSTEAFF TGTGCCAGCAGCCGCCGGGGGTCCACTGAAGCTTTCTTT TRBJ1-1 NA TRBV14 13 NA
CATSRDLATYGYTF TGTGCCACCAGCAGAGATTTGGCTACCTATGGCTACACCTTC TRBJ1-2 NA TRBV15 14 NA
CASSYSPNNEQFF TGTGCCAGCAGTTACTCGCCGAACAATGAGCAGTTCTTC TRBJ2-1 NA TRBV6-5 13 NA
CASSPRGTGSNTGELFF TGTGCCAGCAGCCCCAGGGGTACAGGATCGAACACCGGGGAGCTGTTTTTT TRBJ2-2 NA TRBV7-9 17 NA
CASSTAAGGNEQFF TGTGCCAGCAGCACAGCGGCGGGAGGGAATGAGCAGTTCTTC TRBJ2-1 NA TRBV5-4 14 TRBD2
CASSPRAGGPLLTQYF TGTGCCAGCAGCCCTAGGGCGGGAGGGCCGCTTCTTACGCAGTATTTT TRBJ2-3 NA TRBV27 16 TRBD2
CASSLLSATGANVLTF TGTGCCAGCTCCCTACTCTCAGCGACTGGGGCCAACGTCCTGACTTTC TRBJ2-6 once TRBV18 16 NA
CASSLVGETQYF TGTGCCAGCAGCTTAGTGGGTGAGACCCAGTACTTC TRBJ2-5 NA TRBV7-3 12 NA
CASSTRVGLAAPVDTQYF TGTGCCAGCAGTACTCGAGTGGGACTAGCGGCTCCGGTAGATACGCAGTATTTT TRBJ2-3 NA TRBV2 18 TRBD2
CASGALIYEQYF TGTGCCAGCGGGGCCCTGATCTACGAGCAGTACTTC TRBJ2-7 once TRBV2 12 NA
CASSQGLIVSVAGGFNEQFF TGCGCCAGCAGCCAAGGTTTGATTGTTTCGGTAGCGGGAGGGTTCAATGAGCAGTTCTTC TRBJ2-1 NA TRBV4-1 20 TRBD2
CAWSKDRDYEQYF TGTGCCTGGAGTAAGGACAGGGACTACGAGCAGTACTTC TRBJ2-7 NA TRBV30 13 TRBD1
CASTRDRAGSGYTF TGTGCCAGTACCCGGGACAGGGCGGGGAGTGGCTACACCTTC TRBJ1-2 NA TRBV28 14 TRBD1